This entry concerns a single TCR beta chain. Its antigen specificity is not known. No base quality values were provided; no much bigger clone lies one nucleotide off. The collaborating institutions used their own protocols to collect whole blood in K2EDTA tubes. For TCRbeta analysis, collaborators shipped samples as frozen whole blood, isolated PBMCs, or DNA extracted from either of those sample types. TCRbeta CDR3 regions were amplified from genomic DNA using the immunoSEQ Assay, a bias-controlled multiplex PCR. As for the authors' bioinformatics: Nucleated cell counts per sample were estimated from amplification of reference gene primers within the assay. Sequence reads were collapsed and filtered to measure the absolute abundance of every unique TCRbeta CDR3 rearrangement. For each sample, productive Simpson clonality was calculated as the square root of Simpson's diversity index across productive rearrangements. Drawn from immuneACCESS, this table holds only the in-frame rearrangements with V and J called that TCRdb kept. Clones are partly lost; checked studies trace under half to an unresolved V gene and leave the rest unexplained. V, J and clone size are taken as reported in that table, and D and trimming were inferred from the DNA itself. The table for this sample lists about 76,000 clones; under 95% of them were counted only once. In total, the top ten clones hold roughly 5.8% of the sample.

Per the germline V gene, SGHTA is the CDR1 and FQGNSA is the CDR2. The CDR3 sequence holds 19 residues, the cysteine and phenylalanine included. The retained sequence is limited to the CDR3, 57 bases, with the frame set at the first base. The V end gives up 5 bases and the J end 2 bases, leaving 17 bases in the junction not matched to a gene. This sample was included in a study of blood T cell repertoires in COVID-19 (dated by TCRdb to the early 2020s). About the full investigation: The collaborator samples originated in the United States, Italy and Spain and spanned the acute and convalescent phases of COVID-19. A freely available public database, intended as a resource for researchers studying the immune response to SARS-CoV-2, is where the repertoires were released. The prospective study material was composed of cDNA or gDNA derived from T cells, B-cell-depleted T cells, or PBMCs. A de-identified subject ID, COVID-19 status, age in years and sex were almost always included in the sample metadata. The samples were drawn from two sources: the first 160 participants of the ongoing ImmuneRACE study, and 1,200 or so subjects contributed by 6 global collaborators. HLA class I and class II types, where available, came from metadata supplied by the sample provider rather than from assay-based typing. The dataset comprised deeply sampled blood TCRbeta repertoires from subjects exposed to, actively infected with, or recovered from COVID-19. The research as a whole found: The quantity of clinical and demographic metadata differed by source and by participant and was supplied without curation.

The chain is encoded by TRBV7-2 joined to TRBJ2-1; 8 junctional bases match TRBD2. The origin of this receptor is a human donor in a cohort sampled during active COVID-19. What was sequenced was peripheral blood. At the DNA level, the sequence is TGTGCCAGCAGCCCTAGGGGGACTAGGGGGTTGCAAGCCTACAATGAGCAGTTCTTC. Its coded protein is CASSPRGTRGLQAYNEQFF.